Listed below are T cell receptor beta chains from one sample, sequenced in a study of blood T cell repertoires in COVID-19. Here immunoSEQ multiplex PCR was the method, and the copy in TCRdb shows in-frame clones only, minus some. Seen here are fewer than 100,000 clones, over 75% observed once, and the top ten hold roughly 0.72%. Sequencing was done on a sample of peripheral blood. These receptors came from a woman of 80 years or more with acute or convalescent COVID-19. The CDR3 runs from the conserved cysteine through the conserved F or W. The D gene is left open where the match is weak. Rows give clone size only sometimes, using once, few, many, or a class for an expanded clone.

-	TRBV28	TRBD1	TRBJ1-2	TGTGCCAGCAGTTCAGGGGGAGACTATGGCTACACCTTC	CASSSGGDYGYTF
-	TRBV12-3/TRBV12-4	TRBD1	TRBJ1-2	TGTGCCAGCGGGTCAGGGGGCGGTGGCTACACCTTC	CASGSGGGGYTF
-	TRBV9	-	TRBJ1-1	TGTGCCAGCAGCGAAAGTAACCAGGGAGGTGAAGCTTTCTTT	CASSESNQGGEAFF
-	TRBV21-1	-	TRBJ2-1	TGTGCCAGCACCAGACAGGGACTTAACAATGAGCAGTTCTTC	CASTRQGLNNEQFF
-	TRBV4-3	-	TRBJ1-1	TGCGCCAGCAGCCAAGATATTGCAGGGCGAACTGAAGCTTTCTTT	CASSQDIAGRTEAFF
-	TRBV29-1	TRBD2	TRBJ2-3	TGCAGCGTTGAGGGACTAGCGGGAGATACGCAGTATTTT	CSVEGLAGDTQYF
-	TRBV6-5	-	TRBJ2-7	TGTGCCAGCAAATTCGGACAGAACTACGAGCAGTACTTC	CASKFGQNYEQYF
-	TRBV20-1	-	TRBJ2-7	TGCAGTGCCGGGAATTGGCCGCGGCAGTACTTC	CSAGNWPRQYF
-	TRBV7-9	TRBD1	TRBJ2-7	TGTGCCAGCAGCGGACAGGGGGCTCACGAGCAGTACTTC	CASSGQGAHEQYF
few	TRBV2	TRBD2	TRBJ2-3	TGTGCCAGCAGCCCGACGGGGAGGGTTCGCGATACGCAGTATTTT	CASSPTGRVRDTQYF
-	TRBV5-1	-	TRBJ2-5	TGCGCCAGCAGCGATCCGCAGGGGGAGACCCAGTACTTC	CASSDPQGETQYF
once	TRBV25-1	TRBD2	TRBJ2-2	TGTGCCAGCAGACCTAGTAGCGGGCACACCGGGGAGCTGTTTTTT	CASRPSSGHTGELFF
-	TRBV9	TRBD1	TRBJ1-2	TGTGCCAGCAGCCCCGGGACAGGGGGCCTCTATGGCTACACCTTC	CASSPGTGGLYGYTF
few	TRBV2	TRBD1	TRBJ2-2	TGTGCCAGCGGGACAGGGAACTTAGGGGAGCTGTTTTTT	CASGTGNLGELFF
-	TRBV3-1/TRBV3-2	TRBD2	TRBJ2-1	TGTGCCAGCAGCCAAGATTGGGGGACTAGTGTCAATGAGCAGTTCTTC	CASSQDWGTSVNEQFF
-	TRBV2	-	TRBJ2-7	TGTGCCAGCACGGGAATGGGCTCCTACGAGCAGTACTTC	CASTGMGSYEQYF
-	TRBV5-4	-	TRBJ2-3	TGTGCCAGCAGCTTTGGAGGGGTGCTAAGAGATACGCAGTATTTT	CASSFGGVLRDTQYF
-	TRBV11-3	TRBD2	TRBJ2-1	TGTGCCAGCAGTGGAATGGCGGGGGTCCGGGAGCAGTTCTTC	CASSGMAGVREQFF
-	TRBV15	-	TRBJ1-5	TGTGCCACCAGCAGAGCCGGAGACGGCAATCAGCCCCAGCATTTT	CATSRAGDGNQPQHF
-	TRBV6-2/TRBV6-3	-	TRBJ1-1	TGTGCCAGCAGTCCCCACCTGGGGAGGGGGGACACTGAAGCTTTCTTT	CASSPHLGRGDTEAFF
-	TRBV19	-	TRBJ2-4	TGTGCCAGTAGTTCCGACTGGGGGGAGAACATTCAGTACTTC	CASSSDWGENIQYF
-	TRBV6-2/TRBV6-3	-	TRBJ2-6	TGTGCCAGCAGTTCCGGGACAAGGAGCTCTGGGGCCAACGTCCTGACTTTC	CASSSGTRSSGANVLTF
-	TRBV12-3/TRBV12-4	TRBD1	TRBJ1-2	TGTGCCAGCAGTGGCGGGACAGTCTATGGCTACACCTTC	CASSGGTVYGYTF
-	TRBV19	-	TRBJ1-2	TGTGCCAGTAGTATAGGTGAGGGTCGGTATGGCTACACCTTC	CASSIGEGRYGYTF
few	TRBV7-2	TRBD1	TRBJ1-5	TGTGCCAGCAGCTTAGTCCGGGACAGTCCCCAGCATTTT	CASSLVRDSPQHF
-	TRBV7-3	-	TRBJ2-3	TGTGCCAGCAGCGGCACGCGGGGAGATACGCAGTATTTT	CASSGTRGDTQYF
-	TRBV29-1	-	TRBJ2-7	TGCAGCGTTGAAAGTAATACTTGGGGCAACGAGCAGTACTTC	CSVESNTWGNEQYF
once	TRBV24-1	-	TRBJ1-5	TGTGCCACCAGTGATTTTGGCAGGCTGCGGACTGTCTACCATCAGCCCCAGCATTTT	CATSDFGRLRTVYHQPQHF
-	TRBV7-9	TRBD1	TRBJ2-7	TGTGCCAGCAGCTCTGGACAGGGGAGATACGAGCAGTACTTC	CASSSGQGRYEQYF
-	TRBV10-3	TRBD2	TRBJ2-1	TGTGCCATCAGTGAGTCACGGGGGGGAGTCAGTAAGTACAATGAGCAGTTCTTC	CAISESRGGVSKYNEQFF
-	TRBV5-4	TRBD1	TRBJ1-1	TGTGCCAGCAGCGCGGGACAGCTGAACACTGAAGCTTTCTTT	CASSAGQLNTEAFF
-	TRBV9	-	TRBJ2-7	TGTGCCAGCAGCCTGAGGGGTAGCGGTGGGGGAGAGCAGTACTTC	CASSLRGSGGGEQYF
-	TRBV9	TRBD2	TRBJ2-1	TGTGCCAGCAGCGTCGGGACTAGCGGGAATGAGCAGTTCTTC	CASSVGTSGNEQFF
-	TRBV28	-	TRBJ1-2	TGTGCCAGCACTCCAACTGGGGAGGGTTTTAACTATGGCTACACCTTC	CASTPTGEGFNYGYTF
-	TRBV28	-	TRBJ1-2	TGTGCCAGCATCACGGACTCCCAAAGGAGCTATGGCTACACCTTC	CASITDSQRSYGYTF
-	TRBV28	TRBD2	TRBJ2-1	TGTGCCAGCAGCGGATGGAGCGGGGACTCCTACAATGAGCAGTTCTTC	CASSGWSGDSYNEQFF
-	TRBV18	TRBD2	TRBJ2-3	TGTGCCAGCTCACCGGCTAGCGGGAGTGAGAGAACGCAGTATTTT	CASSPASGSERTQYF
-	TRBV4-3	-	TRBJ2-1	TGCGCCAGCAGCCAAGATTGGGGGGGCGGGCAGTTCTTC	CASSQDWGGGQFF
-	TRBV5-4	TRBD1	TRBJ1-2	TGTGCCAGCAGCCAGGGACAGGGAACATATGGCTACACCTTC	CASSQGQGTYGYTF
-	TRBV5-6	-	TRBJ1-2	TGTGCCAGCAGCCCCGACAGGAACTATGGCTACACCTTC	CASSPDRNYGYTF
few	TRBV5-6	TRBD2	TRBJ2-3	TGTGCCAGCAGCTTCGGCGGGGGGACAGATACGCAGTATTTT	CASSFGGGTDTQYF
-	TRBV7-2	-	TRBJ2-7	TGTGCCAGCAGCGCAAAGGGGTCCTACGAGCAGTACTTC	CASSAKGSYEQYF
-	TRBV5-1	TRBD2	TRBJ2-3	TGCGCCAGCAGCCCCCTAGCGGGAGGAGACACAGATACGCAGTATTTT	CASSPLAGGDTDTQYF
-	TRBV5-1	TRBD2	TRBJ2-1	TGCGCCAGCAGCCCAATAGCGGGAACCTACAATGAGCAGTTCTTC	CASSPIAGTYNEQFF